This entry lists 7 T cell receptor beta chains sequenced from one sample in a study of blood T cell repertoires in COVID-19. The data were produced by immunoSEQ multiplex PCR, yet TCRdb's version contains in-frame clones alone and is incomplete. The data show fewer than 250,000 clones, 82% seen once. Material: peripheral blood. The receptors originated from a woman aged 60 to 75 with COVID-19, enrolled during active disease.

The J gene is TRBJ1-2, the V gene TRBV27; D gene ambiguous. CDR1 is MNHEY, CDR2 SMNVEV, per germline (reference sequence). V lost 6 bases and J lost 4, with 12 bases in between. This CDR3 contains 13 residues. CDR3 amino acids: CASRPLGSYGYTF. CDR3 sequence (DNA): TGTGCCAGCAGACCCTTGGGCTCCTATGGCTACACCTTC.

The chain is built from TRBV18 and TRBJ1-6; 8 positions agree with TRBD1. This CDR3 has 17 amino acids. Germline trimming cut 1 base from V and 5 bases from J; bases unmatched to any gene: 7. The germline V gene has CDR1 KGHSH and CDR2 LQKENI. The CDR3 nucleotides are TGTGCCAGCTCACCACTTTGGACAGGGAACGATAATTCACCCCTCCACTTT. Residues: CASSPLWTGNDNSPLHF.

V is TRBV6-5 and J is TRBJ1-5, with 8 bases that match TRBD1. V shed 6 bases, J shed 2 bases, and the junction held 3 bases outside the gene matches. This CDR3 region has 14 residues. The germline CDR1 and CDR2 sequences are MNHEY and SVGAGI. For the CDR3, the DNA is TGTGCCAGCAGATGGGGACAGGGCAATCAGCCCCAGCATTTT. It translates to CASRWGQGNQPQHF.

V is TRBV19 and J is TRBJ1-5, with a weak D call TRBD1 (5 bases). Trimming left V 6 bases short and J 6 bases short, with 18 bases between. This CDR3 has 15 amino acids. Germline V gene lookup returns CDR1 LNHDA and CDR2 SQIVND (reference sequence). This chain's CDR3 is CASRTTTDPSQPQHF. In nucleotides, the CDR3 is TGTGCCAGTAGAACTACGACAGATCCCAGTCAGCCCCAGCATTTT.

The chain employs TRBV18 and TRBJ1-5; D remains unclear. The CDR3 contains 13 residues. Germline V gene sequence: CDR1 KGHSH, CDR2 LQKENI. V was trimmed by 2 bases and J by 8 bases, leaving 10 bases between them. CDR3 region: CASSPSTSKPQHF. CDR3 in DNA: TGTGCCAGCTCACCATCAACTAGTAAGCCCCAGCATTTT.

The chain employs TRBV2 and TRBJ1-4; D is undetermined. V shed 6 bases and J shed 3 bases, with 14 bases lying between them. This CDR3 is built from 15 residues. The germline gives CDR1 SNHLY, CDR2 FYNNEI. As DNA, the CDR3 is TGTGCCAGCAGCTACGGACTGACATCTAATGAAAAACTGTTTTTT. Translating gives CASSYGLTSNEKLFF.

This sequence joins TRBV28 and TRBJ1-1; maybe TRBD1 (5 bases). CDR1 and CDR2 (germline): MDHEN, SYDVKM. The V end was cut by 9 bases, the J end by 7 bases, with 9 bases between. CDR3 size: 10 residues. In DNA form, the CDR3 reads TGTGCCAGTCTCCAGGGTGAAGCTTTCTTT. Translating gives CASLQGEAFF. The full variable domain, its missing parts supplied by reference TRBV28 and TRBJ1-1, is DVKVTQSSRYLVKRTGEKVFLECVQDMDHENMFWYRQDPGLGLRLIYFSYDVKMKEKGDIPEGYSVSREKKERFSLILESASTNQTSMYLCASLQGEAFFGQGTRLTVV.